This T cell receptor beta chain originates from a study of pediatric ulcerative colitis. Trimming cost V 3 bases and J 2 bases, with 23 bases left between them. Germline values: CDR1 PRHDT, CDR2 FYEKMQ (reference sequence). The CDR3 length is 18 residues. Regarding this clone: What it recognizes is unknown.

Whole-study results and caveats: Blood-rectal clonal overlap within each person was significantly higher in ulcerative colitis patients than controls. Acute severe colitis showed lower rectal diversity from clonal expansions.

Up to 500,000 reads were sequenced per sample. The assay was immunoSEQ multiplex PCR, and TCRdb's table has in-frame clones only and misses some. The sample lists tens of thousands of clones, around 85% seen once, with 3% to 4.5% in the top ten. The rearrangement links TRBV13 to TRBJ2-7; either TRBD1 or TRBD2 may fit D (6 bases each). The clonotype comes from a boy aged 10-17 years with severe ulcerative colitis. The sample taken for sequencing was blood. The CDR3 loop is CASSFRDRMTRGTYEQYF. The CDR3 DNA is TGTGCCAGCAGCTTTCGTGACAGGATGACCCGGGGGACCTACGAGCAGTACTTC.